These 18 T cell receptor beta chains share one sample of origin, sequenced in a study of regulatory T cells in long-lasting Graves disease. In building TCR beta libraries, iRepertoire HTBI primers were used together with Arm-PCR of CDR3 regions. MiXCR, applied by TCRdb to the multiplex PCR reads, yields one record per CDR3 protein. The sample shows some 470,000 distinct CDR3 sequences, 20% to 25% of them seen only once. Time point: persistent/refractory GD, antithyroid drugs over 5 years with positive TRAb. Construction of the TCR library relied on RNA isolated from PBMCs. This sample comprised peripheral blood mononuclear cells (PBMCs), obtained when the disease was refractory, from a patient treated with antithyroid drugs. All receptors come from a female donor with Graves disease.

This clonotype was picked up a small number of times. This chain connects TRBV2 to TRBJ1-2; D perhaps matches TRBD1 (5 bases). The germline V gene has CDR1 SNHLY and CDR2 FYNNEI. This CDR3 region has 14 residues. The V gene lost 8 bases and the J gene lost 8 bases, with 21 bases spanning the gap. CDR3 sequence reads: CASSNQGYPWGYTF. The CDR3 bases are TGTGCCAGCTCTAATCAGGGCTACCCTTGGGGCTACACCTTC.

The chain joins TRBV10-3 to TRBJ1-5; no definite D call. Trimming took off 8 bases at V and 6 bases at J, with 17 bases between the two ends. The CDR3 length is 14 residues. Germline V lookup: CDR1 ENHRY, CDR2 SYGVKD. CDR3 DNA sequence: TGTGCCATCGGAGAGGGTGGGGATGGTCAGCCCCAGCATTTT. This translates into CAIGEGGDGQPQHF.

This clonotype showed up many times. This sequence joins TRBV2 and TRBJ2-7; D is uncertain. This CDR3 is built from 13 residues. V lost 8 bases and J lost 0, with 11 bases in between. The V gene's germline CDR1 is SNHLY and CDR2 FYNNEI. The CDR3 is CASDSWRSYEQYF. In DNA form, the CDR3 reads TGTGCCAGCGACTCATGGCGCTCCTACGAGCAGTACTTC.

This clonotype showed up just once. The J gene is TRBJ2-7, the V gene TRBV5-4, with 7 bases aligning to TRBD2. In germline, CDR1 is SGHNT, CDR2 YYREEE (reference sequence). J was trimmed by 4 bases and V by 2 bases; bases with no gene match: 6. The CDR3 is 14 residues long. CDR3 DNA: TGTGCCAGCAGCTTCCGGGACTACCAGTACGAGCAGTACTTC. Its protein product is CASSFRDYQYEQYF. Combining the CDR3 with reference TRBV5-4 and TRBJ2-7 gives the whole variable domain ETGVTQSPTHLIKTRGQQVTLRCSSQSGHNTVSWYQQALGQGPQFIFQYYREEENGRGNFPPRFSGLQFPNYSSELNVNALELDDSALYLCASSFRDYQYEQYFGPGTRLTVT.

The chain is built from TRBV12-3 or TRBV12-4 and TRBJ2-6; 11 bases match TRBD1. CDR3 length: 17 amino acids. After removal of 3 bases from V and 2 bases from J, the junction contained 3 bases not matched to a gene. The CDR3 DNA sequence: TGTGCCAGCAGTTTTGGGACAGGGGGTCCTGGGGCCAACGTCCTGACTTTC. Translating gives CASSFGTGGPGANVLTF.

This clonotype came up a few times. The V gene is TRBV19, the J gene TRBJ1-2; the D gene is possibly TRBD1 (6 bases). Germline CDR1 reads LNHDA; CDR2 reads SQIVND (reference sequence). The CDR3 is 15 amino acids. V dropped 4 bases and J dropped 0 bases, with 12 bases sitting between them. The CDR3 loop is CASSTTGLTNYGYTF. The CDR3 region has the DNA TGTGCCAGTAGTACGACAGGACTAACTAACTATGGCTACACCTTC.

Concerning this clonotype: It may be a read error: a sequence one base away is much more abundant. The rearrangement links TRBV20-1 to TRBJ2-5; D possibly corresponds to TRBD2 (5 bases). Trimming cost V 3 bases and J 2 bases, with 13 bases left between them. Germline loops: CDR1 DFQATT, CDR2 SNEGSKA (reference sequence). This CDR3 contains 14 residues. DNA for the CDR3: TGCAGTGCTAGGCTTGCCGGGATTCAAGAGACCCAGTACTTC. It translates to CSARLAGIQETQYF.

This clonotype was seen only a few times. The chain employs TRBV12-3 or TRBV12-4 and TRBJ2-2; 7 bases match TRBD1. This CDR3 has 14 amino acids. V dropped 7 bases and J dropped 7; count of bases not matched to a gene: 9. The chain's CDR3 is CASITTGHRGELFF. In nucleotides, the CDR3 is TGTGCCAGCATCACGACAGGGCATCGCGGGGAGCTGTTTTTT.

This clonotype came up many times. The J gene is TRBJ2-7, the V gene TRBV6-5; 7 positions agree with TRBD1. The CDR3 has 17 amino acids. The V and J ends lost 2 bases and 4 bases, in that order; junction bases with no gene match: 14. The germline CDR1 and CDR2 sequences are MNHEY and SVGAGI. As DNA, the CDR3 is TGTGCCAGCAGTTACCAATTCGGGACAGCGGAGATTTACGAGCAGTACTTC. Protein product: CASSYQFGTAEIYEQYF.

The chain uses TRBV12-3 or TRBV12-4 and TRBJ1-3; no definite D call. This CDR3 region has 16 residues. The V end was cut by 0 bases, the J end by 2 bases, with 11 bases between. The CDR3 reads CASSLAHGRAGNTIYF. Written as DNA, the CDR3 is TGTGCCAGCAGTTTAGCGCACGGAAGGGCTGGAAACACCATATATTTT.

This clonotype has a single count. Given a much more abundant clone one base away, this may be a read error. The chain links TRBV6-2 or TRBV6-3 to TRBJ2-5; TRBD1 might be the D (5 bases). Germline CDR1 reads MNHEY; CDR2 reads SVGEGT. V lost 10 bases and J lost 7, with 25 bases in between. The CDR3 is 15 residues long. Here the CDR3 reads CANAPATVDLGTQYF. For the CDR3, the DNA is TGTGCCAACGCCCCCGCGACAGTAGACCTTGGGACCCAGTACTTC.

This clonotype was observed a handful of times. The CDR3 DNA follows: TGTGCCAGTAGTAGCCAGCTAGGGGAAAAACTGTTTTTT. Encoded protein: CASSSQLGEKLFF. The V and J genes are TRBV19 and TRBJ1-4; D gene unclear. The CDR3 has 13 amino acids. Trimming took off 4 bases at V and 8 bases at J, with 11 bases between the two ends. Per germline, CDR1 LNHDA and CDR2 SQIVND (reference sequence).

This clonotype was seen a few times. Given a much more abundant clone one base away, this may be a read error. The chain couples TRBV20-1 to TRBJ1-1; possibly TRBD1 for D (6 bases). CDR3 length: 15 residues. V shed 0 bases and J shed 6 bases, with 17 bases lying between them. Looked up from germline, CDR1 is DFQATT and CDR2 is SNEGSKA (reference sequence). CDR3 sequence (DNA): TGCAGTGCTAGAGATGGAAATACAGGGCACGCTGAAGCTTTCTTT. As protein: CSARDGNTGHAEAFF.

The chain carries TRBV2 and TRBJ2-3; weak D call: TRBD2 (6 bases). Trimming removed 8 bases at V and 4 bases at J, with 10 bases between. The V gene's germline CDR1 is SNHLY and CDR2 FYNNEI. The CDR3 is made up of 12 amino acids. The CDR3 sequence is CASFRESDTQYF. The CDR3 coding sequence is TGTGCCAGCTTCCGGGAGTCAGATACGCAGTATTTT.

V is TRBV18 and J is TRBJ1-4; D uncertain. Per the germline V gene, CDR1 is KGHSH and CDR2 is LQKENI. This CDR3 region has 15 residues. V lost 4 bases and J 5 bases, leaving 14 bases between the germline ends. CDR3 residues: CASSQSGGTNEKLFF. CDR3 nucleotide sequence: TGTGCCAGCTCACAAAGCGGAGGAACAAATGAAAAACTGTTTTTT.

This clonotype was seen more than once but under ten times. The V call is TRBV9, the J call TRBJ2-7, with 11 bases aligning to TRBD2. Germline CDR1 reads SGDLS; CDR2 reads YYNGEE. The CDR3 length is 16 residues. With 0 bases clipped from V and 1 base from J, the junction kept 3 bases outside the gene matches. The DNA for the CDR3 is TGTGCCAGCAGCGTAGATACTAGCGGGAGTTCCTACGAGCAGTACTTC. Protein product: CASSVDTSGSSYEQYF.

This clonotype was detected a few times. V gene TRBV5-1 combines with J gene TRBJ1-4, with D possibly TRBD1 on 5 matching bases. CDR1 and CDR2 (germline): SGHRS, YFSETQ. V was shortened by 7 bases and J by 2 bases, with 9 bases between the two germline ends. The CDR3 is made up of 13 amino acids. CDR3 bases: TGCGCCAGCTGCAGGGCGACTAATGAAAAACTGTTTTTT. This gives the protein CASCRATNEKLFF.

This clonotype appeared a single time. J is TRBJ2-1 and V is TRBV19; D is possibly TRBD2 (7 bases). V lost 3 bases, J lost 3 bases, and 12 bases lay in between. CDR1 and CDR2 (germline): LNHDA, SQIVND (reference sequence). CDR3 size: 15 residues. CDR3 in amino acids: CASSMGGGLYNEQFF. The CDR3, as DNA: TGTGCCAGTAGTATGGGGGGGGGCCTCTACAATGAGCAGTTCTTC.